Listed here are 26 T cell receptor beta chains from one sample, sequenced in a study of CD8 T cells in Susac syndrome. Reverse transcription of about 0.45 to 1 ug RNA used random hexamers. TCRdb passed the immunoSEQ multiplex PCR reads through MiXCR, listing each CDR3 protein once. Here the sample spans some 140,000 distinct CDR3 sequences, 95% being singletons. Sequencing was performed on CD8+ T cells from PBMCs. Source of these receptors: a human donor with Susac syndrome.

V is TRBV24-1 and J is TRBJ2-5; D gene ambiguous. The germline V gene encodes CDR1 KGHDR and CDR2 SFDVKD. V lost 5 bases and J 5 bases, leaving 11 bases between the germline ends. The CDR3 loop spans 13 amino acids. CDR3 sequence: CATSGPQTETQYF. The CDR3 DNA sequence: TGTGCCACCAGTGGACCTCAGACGGAGACCCAGTACTTC.

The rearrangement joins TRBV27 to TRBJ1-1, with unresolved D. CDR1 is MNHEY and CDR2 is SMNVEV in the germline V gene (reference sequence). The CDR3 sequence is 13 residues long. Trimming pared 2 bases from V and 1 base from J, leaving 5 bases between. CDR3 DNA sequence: TGTGCCAGCAGTTTAAACAAGAACACTGAAGCTTTCTTT. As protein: CASSLNKNTEAFF.

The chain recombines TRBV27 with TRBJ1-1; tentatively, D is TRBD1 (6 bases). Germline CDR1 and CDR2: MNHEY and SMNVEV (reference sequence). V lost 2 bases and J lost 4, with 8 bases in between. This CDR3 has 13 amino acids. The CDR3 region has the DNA TGTGCCAGCAGTTTACAGGGGAGCACTGAAGCTTTCTTT. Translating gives CASSLQGSTEAFF.

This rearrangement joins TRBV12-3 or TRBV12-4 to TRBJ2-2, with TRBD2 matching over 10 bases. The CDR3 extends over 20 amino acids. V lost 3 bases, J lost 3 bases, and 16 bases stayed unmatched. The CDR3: CASSFKSVVGLAEYTGELFF. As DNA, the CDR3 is TGTGCCAGCAGTTTTAAGTCAGTCGTCGGACTAGCGGAGTACACCGGGGAGCTGTTTTTT.

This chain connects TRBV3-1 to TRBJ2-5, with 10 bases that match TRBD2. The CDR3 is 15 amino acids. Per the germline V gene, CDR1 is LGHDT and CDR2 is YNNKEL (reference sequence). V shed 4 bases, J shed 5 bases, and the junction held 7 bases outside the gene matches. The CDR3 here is CASSREREGWETQYF. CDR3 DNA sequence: TGTGCCAGCAGCCGAGAGCGGGAGGGATGGGAGACCCAGTACTTC.

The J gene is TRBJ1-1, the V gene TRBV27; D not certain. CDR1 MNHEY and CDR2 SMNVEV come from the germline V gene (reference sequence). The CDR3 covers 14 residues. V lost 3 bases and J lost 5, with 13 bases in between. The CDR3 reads CASSFPGPGTEAFF. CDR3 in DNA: TGTGCCAGCAGTTTCCCAGGTCCCGGGACTGAAGCTTTCTTT.

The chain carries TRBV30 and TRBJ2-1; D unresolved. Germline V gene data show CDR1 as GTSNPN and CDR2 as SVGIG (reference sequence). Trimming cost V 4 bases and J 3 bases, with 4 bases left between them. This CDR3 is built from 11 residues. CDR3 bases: TGTGCCTGGATCCGCTACAATGAGCAGTTCTTC. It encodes CAWIRYNEQFF.

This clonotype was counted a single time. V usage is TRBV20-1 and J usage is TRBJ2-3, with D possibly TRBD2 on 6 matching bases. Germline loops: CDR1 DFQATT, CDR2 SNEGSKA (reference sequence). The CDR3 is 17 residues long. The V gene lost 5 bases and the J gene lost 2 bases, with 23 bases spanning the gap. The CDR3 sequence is CSASRMGLRTNTDTQYF. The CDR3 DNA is TGCAGTGCTTCCCGAATGGGACTTAGGACCAACACAGATACGCAGTATTTT.

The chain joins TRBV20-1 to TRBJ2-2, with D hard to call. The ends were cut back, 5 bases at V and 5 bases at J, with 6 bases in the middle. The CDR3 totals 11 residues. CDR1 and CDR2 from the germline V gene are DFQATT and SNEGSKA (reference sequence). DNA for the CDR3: TGCAGTGCTTTTTTGACCGGGGAGCTGTTTTTT. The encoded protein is CSAFLTGELFF.

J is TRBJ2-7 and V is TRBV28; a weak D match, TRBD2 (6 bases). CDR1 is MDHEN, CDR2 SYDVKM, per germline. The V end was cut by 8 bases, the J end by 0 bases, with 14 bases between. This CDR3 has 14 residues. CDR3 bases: TGTGCCAGCGGGAGGAGGTTCCCCTCCTACGAGCAGTACTTC. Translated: CASGRRFPSYEQYF.

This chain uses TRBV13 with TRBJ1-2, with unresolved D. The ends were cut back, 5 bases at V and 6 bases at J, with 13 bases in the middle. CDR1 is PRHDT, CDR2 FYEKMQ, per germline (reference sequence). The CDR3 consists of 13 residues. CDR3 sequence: CASSEGRGDGYTF. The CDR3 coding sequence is TGTGCCAGCAGCGAAGGACGCGGGGATGGCTACACCTTC.

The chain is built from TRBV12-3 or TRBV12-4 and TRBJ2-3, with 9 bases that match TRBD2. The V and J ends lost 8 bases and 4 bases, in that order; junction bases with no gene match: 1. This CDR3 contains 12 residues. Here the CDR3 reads CASGLAPDTQYF. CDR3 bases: TGTGCCAGCGGACTAGCGCCAGATACGCAGTATTTT.

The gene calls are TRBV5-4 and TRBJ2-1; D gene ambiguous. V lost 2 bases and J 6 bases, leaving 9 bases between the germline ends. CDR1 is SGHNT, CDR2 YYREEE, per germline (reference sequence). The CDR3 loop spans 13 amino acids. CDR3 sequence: CASSLPRGNEQFF. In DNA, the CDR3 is TGTGCCAGCAGCTTACCTCGAGGCAATGAGCAGTTCTTC.

The CDR3 DNA sequence: TGTGCCACCGGGATTTCAACAGATACGCAGTATTTT. As protein: CATGISTDTQYF. V gene TRBV12-3 or TRBV12-4 combines with J gene TRBJ2-3, with a possible D match to TRBD2 (5 bases). This CDR3 spans 12 amino acids. Trimming took off 10 bases at V and 3 bases at J, with 11 bases between the two ends.

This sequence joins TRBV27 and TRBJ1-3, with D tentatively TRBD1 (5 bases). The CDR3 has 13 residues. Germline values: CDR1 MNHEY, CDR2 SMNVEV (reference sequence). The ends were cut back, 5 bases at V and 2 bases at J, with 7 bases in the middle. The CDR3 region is CASSLGAGNTIYF. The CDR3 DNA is TGTGCCAGCAGTCTGGGGGCTGGAAACACCATATATTTT.

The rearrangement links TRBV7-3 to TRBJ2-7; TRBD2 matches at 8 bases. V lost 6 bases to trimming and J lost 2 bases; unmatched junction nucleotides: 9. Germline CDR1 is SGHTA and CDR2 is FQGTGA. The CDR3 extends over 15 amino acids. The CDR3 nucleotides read TGTGCCAGCAGTGAATACAGCGGGAGTACCTACGAGCAGTACTTC. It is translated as CASSEYSGSTYEQYF.

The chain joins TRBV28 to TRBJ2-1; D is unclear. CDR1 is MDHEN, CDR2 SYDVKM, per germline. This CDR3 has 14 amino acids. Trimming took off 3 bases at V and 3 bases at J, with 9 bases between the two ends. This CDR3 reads CASSFPSFYNEQFF. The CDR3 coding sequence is TGTGCCAGCAGTTTTCCTTCATTCTACAATGAGCAGTTCTTC.

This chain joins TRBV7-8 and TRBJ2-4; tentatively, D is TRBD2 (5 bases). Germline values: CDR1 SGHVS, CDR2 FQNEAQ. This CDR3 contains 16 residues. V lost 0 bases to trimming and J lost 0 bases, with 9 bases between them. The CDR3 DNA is TGTGCCAGCAGCTTAGCTGGCGGGCTAGCCAAAAACATTCAGTACTTC. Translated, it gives CASSLAGGLAKNIQYF.

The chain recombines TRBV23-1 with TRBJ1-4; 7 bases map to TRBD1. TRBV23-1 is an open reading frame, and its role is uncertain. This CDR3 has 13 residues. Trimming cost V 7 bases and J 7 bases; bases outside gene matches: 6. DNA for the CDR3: TGCGCCAGCATTACAGGGGATAGTGAAAAACTGTTTTTT. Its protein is CASITGDSEKLFF.

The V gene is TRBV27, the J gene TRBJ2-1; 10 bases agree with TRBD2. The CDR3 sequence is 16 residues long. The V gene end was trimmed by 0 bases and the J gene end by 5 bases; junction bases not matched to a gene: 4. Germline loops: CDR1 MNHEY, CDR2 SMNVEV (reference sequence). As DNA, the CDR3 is TGTGCCAGCAGTTTATCGCTTCTAGCGGGGGACAATGAGCAGTTCTTC. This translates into CASSLSLLAGDNEQFF.

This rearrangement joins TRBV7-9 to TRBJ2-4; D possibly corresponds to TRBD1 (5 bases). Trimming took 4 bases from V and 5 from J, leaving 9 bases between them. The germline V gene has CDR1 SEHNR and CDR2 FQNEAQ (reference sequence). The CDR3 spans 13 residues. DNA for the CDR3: TGTGCCAGCAGCTCCCAGACAGAAAACATTCAGTACTTC. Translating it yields CASSSQTENIQYF.

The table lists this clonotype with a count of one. CDR3 bases: TGTGCCAGCAGCGCACCTAGCGAGGAGACCCAGTACTTC. Its protein product is CASSAPSEETQYF. The rearrangement uses TRBV9 and TRBJ2-5; D is perhaps TRBD2 (6 bases). The germline V gene has CDR1 SGDLS and CDR2 YYNGEE. This CDR3 contains 13 residues. Trimming removed 3 bases from V and 5 bases from J, with 11 bases in between.

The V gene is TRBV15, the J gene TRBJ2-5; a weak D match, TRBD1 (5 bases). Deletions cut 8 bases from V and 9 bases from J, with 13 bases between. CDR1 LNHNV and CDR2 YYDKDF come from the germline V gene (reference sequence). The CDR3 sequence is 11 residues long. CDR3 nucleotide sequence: TGTGCCACCTCGCAGGGCCAGGCCCAGTACTTC. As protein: CATSQGQAQYF.

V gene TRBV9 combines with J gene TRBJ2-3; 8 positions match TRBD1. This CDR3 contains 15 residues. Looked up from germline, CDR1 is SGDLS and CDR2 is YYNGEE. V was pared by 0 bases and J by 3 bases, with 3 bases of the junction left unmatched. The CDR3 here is CASSVAGTGTDTQYF. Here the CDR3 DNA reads TGTGCCAGCAGCGTAGCTGGGACAGGAACAGATACGCAGTATTTT.

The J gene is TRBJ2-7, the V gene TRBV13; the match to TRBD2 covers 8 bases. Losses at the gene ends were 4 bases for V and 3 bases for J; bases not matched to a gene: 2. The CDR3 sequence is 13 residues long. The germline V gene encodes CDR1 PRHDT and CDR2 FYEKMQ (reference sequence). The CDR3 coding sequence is TGTGCCAGCAGCTCCGGGACTAGCTACGAGCAGTACTTC. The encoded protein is CASSSGTSYEQYF.

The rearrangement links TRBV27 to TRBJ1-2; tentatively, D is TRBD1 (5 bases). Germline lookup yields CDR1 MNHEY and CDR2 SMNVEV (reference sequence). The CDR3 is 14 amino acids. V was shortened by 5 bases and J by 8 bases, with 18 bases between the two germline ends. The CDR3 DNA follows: TGTGCCAGCAGTCCAGGGACCGGACTTATCGGCTACACCTTC. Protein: CASSPGTGLIGYTF.